These 22 T cell receptor beta chains came from one sample sequenced in a study of blood T cells in healthy people across ages. Alongside a J-beta primer mix, a sample-barcoded 5' primer served in a second PCR lasting about 7 to 12 cycles. MiXCR was run by TCRdb on the 5' RACE reads, yielding one entry per CDR3 protein. The sample lists about 1.5 million distinct CDR3 sequences, under 55% occurring once. The sequencing sample was made of blood. These receptor sequences come from a woman aged 18-29 years in good health.

The J gene is TRBJ2-1, the V gene TRBV7-9, with D unclear. Germline V gene data show CDR1 as SEHNR and CDR2 as FQNEAQ (reference sequence). Between the trimmed V and J ends, which lost 4 bases and 2 bases, there was a span of 12 bases. The CDR3 loop spans 15 amino acids. The chain's CDR3 is CASSSLDTPYNEQFF. The CDR3 bases are TGTGCCAGCAGCTCGCTCGACACCCCCTACAATGAGCAGTTCTTC.

V gene TRBV20-1 combines with J gene TRBJ1-6; 7 bases fit TRBD1. Looked up from germline, CDR1 is DFQATT and CDR2 is SNEGSKA (reference sequence). This CDR3 has 18 residues. Trimming took 2 bases from V and 5 from J; bases not matched to a gene: 15. Written as DNA, the CDR3 is TGCAGTGCTAGACCCGTAAAGGGACAGCGAGACGATAATTCACCCCTCCACTTT. Translation: CSARPVKGQRDDNSPLHF.

The gene calls are TRBV30 and TRBJ1-2, with a possible D match to TRBD1 (5 bases). CDR3 length equals 14 residues. Germline V CDR1 and CDR2: GTSNPN, SVGIG (reference sequence). The V end lost 5 bases, the J end lost 0 bases, and 13 bases lay between the germline ends. Here the CDR3 reads CAWGHRLTNYGYTF. The CDR3 nucleotides are TGTGCCTGGGGGCACAGGCTAACTAACTATGGCTACACCTTC.

The chain recombines TRBV12-3 or TRBV12-4 with TRBJ1-5; a weak D match, TRBD1 (6 bases). The CDR3 extends over 15 amino acids. V lost 6 bases to trimming and J lost 2 bases, with 14 bases between them. In DNA, the CDR3 is TGTGCCAGCAGAGACCAGGGGATGGGCAATCAGCCCCAGCATTTT. Its protein is CASRDQGMGNQPQHF.

In its sample, this clonotype was seen a few times. The genes are TRBV27 and TRBJ2-1; tentative D call: TRBD2 (6 bases). Germline V gene lookup returns CDR1 MNHEY and CDR2 SMNVEV (reference sequence). The length of the CDR3 is 15 residues. Trimming pared 2 bases from V and 3 bases from J, leaving 11 bases between. CDR3 coding DNA: TGTGCCAGCAGTTTAGGTAGCGGATACTACAATGAGCAGTTCTTC. Protein sequence: CASSLGSGYYNEQFF.

V usage is TRBV28 and J usage is TRBJ2-3; possibly TRBD1 or TRBD2 for D (5 bases each). Trimming took 5 bases from V and 2 from J, leaving 14 bases between them. The CDR3 contains 15 residues. Germline V gene data show CDR1 as MDHEN and CDR2 as SYDVKM. The CDR3 loop is CASSPLVGVTDTQYF. The CDR3 DNA sequence: TGTGCCAGCAGTCCACTAGTGGGGGTCACAGATACGCAGTATTTT.

Only a few counts were recorded for this clonotype. V is TRBV6-5 and J is TRBJ2-7, with D possibly TRBD1 on 5 matching bases. CDR3 length: 12 amino acids. V lost 4 bases, J lost 10 bases, and 14 bases lay in between. Per the germline V gene, CDR1 is MNHEY and CDR2 is SVGAGI. This CDR3 is CASSSSGGAQYF. The CDR3 region has the DNA TGTGCCAGCAGTTCCTCTGGTGGGGCCCAGTACTTC.

The chain combines TRBV7-9 with TRBJ2-5; D gene unclear. Germline V lookup: CDR1 SEHNR, CDR2 FQNEAQ (reference sequence). This CDR3 contains 13 residues. Trimming took 7 bases from V and 7 from J, leaving 16 bases between them. CDR3 in amino acids: CASTSTHIGTQYF. The CDR3 region has the DNA TGTGCCAGCACGTCGACTCATATAGGGACCCAGTACTTC.

The chain uses TRBV27 and TRBJ1-1, with 8 bases that match TRBD1. There are 15 residues in the CDR3. V lost 8 bases and J lost 0; bases outside the gene matches: 8. Germline CDR1 MNHEY, CDR2 SMNVEV (reference sequence). The CDR3 coding sequence is TGTGCCAGCCTAGGCAGGGGGCACGTGAACACTGAAGCTTTCTTT. Its protein product is CASLGRGHVNTEAFF.

Ten or more counts support this clonotype. The V call is TRBV5-1, the J call TRBJ2-7; D remains unclear. Germline V lookup: CDR1 SGHRS, CDR2 YFSETQ. The ends were cut back, 5 bases at V and 4 bases at J, with 10 bases in the middle. This CDR3 region has 12 residues. The CDR3 here is CASSRGDYEQYF. The CDR3 DNA is TGCGCCAGCAGTCGTGGGGATTACGAGCAGTACTTC.

This clonotype appeared a few times. The V and J genes are TRBV7-8 and TRBJ2-3, with D possibly TRBD1 on 5 matching bases. The ends were cut back, 5 bases at V and 0 bases at J, with 15 bases in the middle. Germline loops: CDR1 SGHVS, CDR2 FQNEAQ. There are 16 residues in the CDR3. In DNA form, the CDR3 reads TGTGCCAGCAGCATTCAAGGGGTTTCTAGCACAGATACGCAGTATTTT. Translation gives CASSIQGVSSTDTQYF.

The chain couples TRBV12-3 or TRBV12-4 to TRBJ2-7; 9 bases agree with TRBD1. V lost 6 bases and J lost 6; bases outside the gene matches: 12. The CDR3 extends over 15 amino acids. CDR3 DNA sequence: TGTGCCAGCAGCCCTACCGGGACAGGGTTGGTCGAGCAGTACTTC. Translation gives CASSPTGTGLVEQYF.

V usage is TRBV20-1 and J usage is TRBJ1-1; D possibly corresponds to TRBD1 (5 bases). The CDR3 is made up of 14 amino acids. Per germline, CDR1 DFQATT and CDR2 SNEGSKA (reference sequence). The V end lost 1 base, the J end lost 5 bases, and 14 bases lay between the germline ends. This CDR3 is CSARGGTVGTEAFF. DNA for the CDR3: TGCAGTGCTAGAGGGGGGACCGTCGGAACTGAAGCTTTCTTT.

This clonotype was seen a few times. The chain carries TRBV4-2 and TRBJ2-1; TRBD2 is a possible D gene (6 bases). Trimming stripped 0 bases from V and 9 bases from J, with 12 bases between. CDR1 and CDR2 from the germline V gene are LGHNA and YNFKEQ. The CDR3 totals 14 residues. The DNA of the CDR3 is TGTGCCAGCAGCCAAGATCTTTCTAGCGTTGAGCAGTTCTTC. Protein product: CASSQDLSSVEQFF.

The chain uses TRBV28 and TRBJ1-6; perhaps TRBD1 as D (6 bases). Germline V gene lookup returns CDR1 MDHEN and CDR2 SYDVKM. This CDR3 has 15 residues. V was trimmed by 4 bases and J by 9 bases, leaving 16 bases between them. CDR3 sequence: CASSSPQGSVSPLHF. Here the CDR3 DNA reads TGTGCCAGCAGTTCCCCACAGGGTTCGGTTTCACCCCTCCACTTT.

This clonotype turned up a few times. The genes are TRBV27 and TRBJ2-1, with D possibly matching TRBD1 (6 bases). The V and J ends lost 7 bases and 2 bases respectively, with 21 bases between them. This CDR3 is built from 17 residues. The germline V gene encodes CDR1 MNHEY and CDR2 SMNVEV (reference sequence). CDR3: CASKAGQGIMAYNEQFF. CDR3 sequence (DNA): TGTGCCAGCAAGGCAGGCCAGGGGATTATGGCCTACAATGAGCAGTTCTTC.

The rearrangement uses TRBV28 and TRBJ2-3, with a tentative D call TRBD1 (7 bases). Germline loops: CDR1 MDHEN, CDR2 SYDVKM. The CDR3 totals 16 residues. V lost 7 bases, J lost 4 bases, and 21 bases lay in between. The DNA for the CDR3 is TGTGCCAGCAACCAACCGGGAGACAGGGAGGCAGATACGCAGTATTTT. Its translation: CASNQPGDREADTQYF.

The genes are TRBV29-1 and TRBJ1-1; D remains ambiguous. CDR1 is SQVTM and CDR2 is ANQGSEA in the germline V gene. This CDR3 is 9 amino acids long. Trimming removed 3 bases from V and 11 bases from J, with 7 bases in between. The CDR3: CSVDTDAFF. The CDR3 DNA reads TGCAGCGTTGACACGGATGCTTTCTTT.

The chain recombines TRBV30 with TRBJ2-7; TRBD1 matches 9 bases. The V and J ends lost 1 base and 4 bases, in that order; junction bases with no gene match: 2. From germline, CDR1 is GTSNPN and CDR2 SVGIG (reference sequence). This CDR3 region has 13 residues. Written as DNA, the CDR3 is TGTGCCTGGAGTGAGACAGGGGGGTACGAGCAGTACTTC. Translation gives CAWSETGGYEQYF.

Of note for this clonotype: The conserved phenylalanine or tryptophan normally closing the CDR3 is absent here, so this likely arose from a read error. The CDR3 loop reads CASSSGQVNEQFL. CDR3 nucleotide sequence: TGTGCCAGCAGCTCCGGACAGGTAAATGAGCAGTTCCTC. This chain joins TRBV7-2 and TRBJ2-1; 7 nucleotides line up with TRBD1. Germline CDR1 reads SGHTA; CDR2 reads FQGNSA. The CDR3 loop spans 13 amino acids. Germline trimming cut 4 bases from V and 7 bases from J; bases unmatched to any gene: 4.

The rearrangement joins TRBV12-3 or TRBV12-4 to TRBJ1-3; TRBD1 matches 7 bases. The V and J ends lost 7 bases and 5 bases, in that order; junction bases with no gene match: 8. The CDR3 has 14 amino acids. CDR3 protein: CASNVRQGRNTIYF. For the CDR3, the DNA is TGTGCCAGCAACGTCAGACAGGGAAGAAACACCATATATTTT.

This rearrangement joins TRBV20-1 to TRBJ1-1; D is uncertain. The germline gives CDR1 DFQATT, CDR2 SNEGSKA (reference sequence). V was shortened by 1 base and J by 4 bases, with 13 bases between the two germline ends. The CDR3 loop spans 14 amino acids. Here the CDR3 DNA reads TGCAGTGCTAGAGTTATAGGGCGTTTCACTGAAGCTTTCTTT. Protein sequence: CSARVIGRFTEAFF.